A single sample gave rise to the 5 T cell receptor beta chains below, sequenced in a study of human T cells and chemical hapten exposure. MiXCR, applied by TCRdb to the RACE reads, yields one record per CDR3 protein. Among approximately 84,000 distinct CDR3 sequences listed, 10% were seen once. Time point indicated: patch test 2, 6 weeks after DPC sensitization. As for treatment: therapeutic diphenylcyclopropenone sensitization with weekly scalp DPC. The source was whole blood, collected in connection with sensitization to the hapten diphenylcyclopropenone (DPC). Every receptor here comes from a woman in her 30s with alopecia areata. Some clones in this sample may be carry-over from other donors' samples.

This clonotype was picked up many times. The chain has TRBV18 and TRBJ2-2, with D possibly TRBD1 on 6 matching bases. This CDR3 has 19 residues. Germline CDR1 is KGHSH and CDR2 is LQKENI. V lost 5 bases and J lost 0, with 22 bases in between. CDR3 sequence (DNA): TGTGCCAGCTCAACAAACTCCATCTTTGGGACATCGAACACCGGGGAGCTGTTTTTT. This gives the protein CASSTNSIFGTSNTGELFF.

This clonotype has at least ten counts. The V call is TRBV7-3, the J call TRBJ1-1, with a weak D call TRBD1 (6 bases). Germline CDR1 and CDR2: SGHTA and FQGTGA. This CDR3 has 13 amino acids. Trimming shortened V by 6 bases and J by 6 bases, and 14 bases separated the two germline ends. This CDR3 reads CASSTLQGSEAFF. The CDR3 DNA is TGTGCCAGCAGTACACTACAGGGCTCTGAAGCTTTCTTT.

V and J are TRBV9 and TRBJ1-6; D is unresolved. V was cut by 0 bases and J by 0 bases, with 4 bases left in between. Germline V gives CDR1 SGDLS, CDR2 YYNGEE. The CDR3 covers 15 residues. CDR3 DNA: TGTGCCAGCAGCGTAGGGAGCTCCTATAATTCACCCCTCCACTTT. It specifies CASSVGSSYNSPLHF.

The V gene is TRBV6-6, the J gene TRBJ1-6; D is unresolved. Trimming took 6 bases from V and 0 from J, leaving 12 bases between them. Germline V gene sequence: CDR1 MNHNY, CDR2 SVGAGI (reference sequence). The CDR3 runs 16 residues. In nucleotides, the CDR3 is TGTGCCAGCAGGCTAGCCGGCGGCTCCTATAATTCACCCCTCCACTTT. Protein sequence: CASRLAGGSYNSPLHF.

V and J are TRBV28 and TRBJ1-5; D ambiguous. Germline CDR1 is MDHEN and CDR2 is SYDVKM. Trimming shortened V by 6 bases and J by 4 bases, and 7 bases separated the two germline ends. The CDR3 loop spans 12 amino acids. The CDR3 here is CASSPKNQPQHF. CDR3 coding DNA: TGTGCCAGCAGCCCTAAGAATCAGCCCCAGCATTTT.